These 29 T cell receptor beta chains came from one sample sequenced in a study of blood T cells in healthy people across ages (dated by TCRdb to 2015 to 2017). Libraries were prepared through 5' RACE. Sequencing was performed on an Illumina HiSeq 2500. A second PCR of roughly 6 to 11 cycles was run with a J-beta primer mix and a sample-barcoded 5' primer. The public reads were reprocessed in TCRdb via fastp at Q25 and MiXCR, keeping in-frame beta chains. Every distinct CDR3 protein forms one entry, paired with its most common genes and DNA. Across this sample there are more than 1.4 million distinct CDR3 sequences, with approximately 40% seen only once. 7% to 9.5% of the sample is in the top ten clones. The sample taken for sequencing was blood. These receptors came from a woman younger than 35 in good health.

The CDR3 is CASSPQGQSTDTQYF. The DNA for the CDR3 is TGTGCCAGCAGTCCCCAAGGACAAAGCACAGATACGCAGTATTTT. The chain carries TRBV28 and TRBJ2-3, with a tentative D call TRBD1 (5 bases). This CDR3 spans 15 amino acids. The V gene's germline CDR1 is MDHEN and CDR2 SYDVKM. With 5 bases removed from V and 0 bases from J, the gap between germline ends came to 12 bases.

Regarding this clonotype: At one end, the junction sequence differs from germline, possibly due to a read error. The chain carries TRBV6-5 and TRBJ1-2; D is uncertain. Germline CDR1 is MNHEY and CDR2 is SVGAGI. The CDR3 has 12 amino acids. DNA for the CDR3: TGTGCCGGCAGCAGCTCCCCGGGGGGCTACACCTTC. Encoded protein: CAGSSSPGGYTF.

This clonotype was picked up a small number of times. The chain carries TRBV20-1 and TRBJ1-2; maybe TRBD1 (5 bases). The CDR3 contains 12 residues. Germline V lookup: CDR1 DFQATT, CDR2 SNEGSKA (reference sequence). V lost 6 bases and J lost 6, with 14 bases in between. Here the CDR3 reads CSAQSGLHGYTF. In DNA form, the CDR3 reads TGCAGTGCCCAATCAGGGTTGCATGGCTACACCTTC.

Note on this clonotype: A junction boundary mismatches the germline segment, possibly from a read error. The V gene is TRBV10-3, the J gene TRBJ1-2; D is ambiguous. Germline V CDR1 and CDR2: ENHRY, SYGVKD. CDR3 length: 12 amino acids. Written as DNA, the CDR3 is TGTGCCATCAGTGGGGCCAGATATGGCTGCACCTTC. Protein product: CAISGARYGCTF.

The J gene is TRBJ2-5, the V gene TRBV29-1, with 9 bases matching TRBD2. This CDR3 is built from 15 residues. Germline assignment: CDR1 SQVTM and CDR2 ANQGSEA. V trimming: 5 bases; J trimming: 7 bases; junction bases outside the gene matches: 14. The CDR3 coding sequence is TGCAGCGTTTCACCTTTGCGGGGGGGCGTCGGGACCCAGTACTTC. Encoded protein: CSVSPLRGGVGTQYF.

The genes are TRBV6-5 and TRBJ1-2; 9 positions agree with TRBD1. V was clipped by 7 bases and J by 7 bases; unmatched bases: 16. CDR1 and CDR2 (germline): MNHEY, SVGAGI. This CDR3 region has 16 residues. The CDR3 spells CASIPGTGRPASGYTF. The CDR3 DNA sequence: TGTGCCAGCATTCCGGGGACAGGGAGACCCGCTAGTGGCTACACCTTC.

This clonotype was counted only a few times. The chain has TRBV7-3 and TRBJ2-1; no clear D. The CDR3 length is 12 residues. Trimming left V 2 bases short and J 10 bases short, with 9 bases between. From germline, CDR1 is SGHTA and CDR2 FQGTGA. This CDR3 is CASSLGRFEQFF. In DNA, the CDR3 is TGTGCCAGCAGCTTAGGCCGATTCGAGCAGTTCTTC.

The CDR3 sequence is CATSDDSGGANEQFF. DNA of the CDR3: TGTGCCACCAGTGATGACAGCGGGGGGGCTAATGAGCAGTTCTTC. This chain connects TRBV24-1 to TRBJ2-1, with TRBD2 matching 10 bases. Unmatched junction bases numbered 5, after V lost 3 bases and J lost 7 bases. CDR1 KGHDR and CDR2 SFDVKD come from the germline V gene. This CDR3 has 15 residues.

The chain links TRBV2 to TRBJ1-2; D unclear. CDR3 length: 13 amino acids. Germline CDR1 SNHLY, CDR2 FYNNEI. Trimming stripped 7 bases from V and 6 bases from J, with 15 bases between. CDR3 in DNA: TGTGCCAGCACCGAACCCCCAGTCGATGGCTACACCTTC. Residues: CASTEPPVDGYTF.

This clonotype turned up a few times. This chain joins TRBV12-3 or TRBV12-4 and TRBJ2-1; possible D gene TRBD2, 5 bases. V lost 6 bases and J lost 3, with 21 bases in between. The CDR3 consists of 17 residues. Written as DNA, the CDR3 is TGTGCCAGCAGAACTAAACAGCGAGGGAAAAGCTACAATGAGCAGTTCTTC. The encoded protein is CASRTKQRGKSYNEQFF.

CDR3 loop: CASSLTGLAGVNNEQFF. The CDR3 coding sequence is TGCGCCAGCAGCTTGACCGGACTAGCGGGAGTGAATAATGAGCAGTTCTTC. V usage is TRBV5-1 and J usage is TRBJ2-1; 13 positions agree with TRBD2. The V segment lost 1 base and the J segment 7 bases; nucleotides outside the gene matches: 8. This CDR3 comprises 17 residues. Germline V gene data show CDR1 as SGHRS and CDR2 as YFSETQ.

V gene TRBV7-8 combines with J gene TRBJ1-4; 7 nucleotides agree with TRBD1. Germline V gene sequence: CDR1 SGHVS, CDR2 FQNEAQ. The length of the CDR3 is 20 residues. After removal of 5 bases from V and 0 bases from J, the junction contained 18 bases not matched to a gene. CDR3 sequence (DNA): TGTGCCAGCAGCCGCCTCGCGAAGACAGGGCTACCCGCAACTAATGAAAAACTGTTTTTT. As protein: CASSRLAKTGLPATNEKLFF.

The chain couples TRBV20-1 to TRBJ1-2; a possible D gene is TRBD1 (6 bases). Germline-derived CDR1 and CDR2 are DFQATT and SNEGSKA (reference sequence). V lost 4 bases, J lost 1 base, and 7 bases lay in between. The CDR3 is 12 amino acids. The CDR3 DNA reads as TGCAGTGCTACAGGGGATAACTATGGCTACACCTTC. Translated: CSATGDNYGYTF.

Only a few counts were recorded for this clonotype. This rearrangement joins TRBV6-5 to TRBJ1-2; 10 bases map to TRBD1. Per the germline V gene, CDR1 is MNHEY and CDR2 is SVGAGI. This CDR3 comprises 17 residues. Germline trimming cut 0 bases from V and 1 base from J; bases unmatched to any gene: 5. The CDR3 DNA is TGTGCCAGCAGTTACTCGGGACAGGGGACCTTTAACTATGGCTACACCTTC. This translates into CASSYSGQGTFNYGYTF.

The chain employs TRBV20-1 and TRBJ2-7; 11 nucleotides agree with TRBD2. Trimming cost V 6 bases and J 2 bases; bases outside gene matches: 15. Germline values: CDR1 DFQATT, CDR2 SNEGSKA (reference sequence). The CDR3 spans 17 residues. The CDR3 region is CSAPLGASGRRPYEQYF. The CDR3 bases are TGCAGTGCCCCTCTCGGGGCTAGCGGGAGGAGACCCTACGAGCAGTACTTC.

The V call is TRBV20-1, the J call TRBJ1-2; TRBD1 aligns across 7 bases. Trimming cost V 2 bases and J 6 bases; bases outside gene matches: 3. Germline loops: CDR1 DFQATT, CDR2 SNEGSKA (reference sequence). This CDR3 contains 12 residues. CDR3 sequence (DNA): TGCAGTGCTAGATCAGACAGGGATGGCTACACCTTC. Its translation: CSARSDRDGYTF.

This clonotype has a handful of counts. The chain is built from TRBV20-1 and TRBJ2-3; tentatively, D is TRBD2 (5 bases). The CDR3 covers 13 residues. V was clipped by 5 bases and J by 4 bases, with 13 bases between them. From germline, CDR1 is DFQATT and CDR2 SNEGSKA (reference sequence). The CDR3 loop reads CSAPRGGADTQYF. As DNA, the CDR3 is TGCAGTGCTCCCCGGGGTGGCGCAGATACGCAGTATTTT.

This chain's CDR3 is CASSYLQYTDTQYF. The CDR3 DNA follows: TGTGCCAGCAGTTACCTTCAATACACAGATACGCAGTATTTT. V is TRBV6-5 and J is TRBJ2-3; D gene ambiguous. Germline CDR1 MNHEY, CDR2 SVGAGI. Trimming stripped 2 bases from V and 2 bases from J, with 8 bases between. This CDR3 has 14 residues.

The chain has TRBV12-5 and TRBJ2-7; 7 bases line up with TRBD1. The CDR3 sequence is 14 residues long. Trimming at V came to 5 bases and at J to 2 bases, leaving 6 bases not matched to a gene. Germline V gives CDR1 LGHNT, CDR2 FRNRAP. The CDR3 DNA is TGTGCTAGTGGTCCCGGGACAGCGCCCTACGAGCAGTACTTC. Amino acid sequence: CASGPGTAPYEQYF.

This clonotype was picked up a small number of times. Germline is not matched at one junction end, which may reflect a read error. CDR3 in amino acids: CSPRTGTDTQYF. The CDR3 DNA is TGCAGTCCTAGGACAGGCACAGATACGCAGTATTTT. The rearrangement links TRBV20-1 to TRBJ2-3; D may be TRBD1 (6 bases). The CDR3 length is 12 residues. Germline CDR1 reads DFQATT; CDR2 reads SNEGSKA (reference sequence).

This clonotype was seen more than once but under ten times. J is TRBJ2-7 and V is TRBV5-1, with no clear D. Trimming took 4 bases from V and 1 from J, leaving 12 bases between them. Germline V CDR1 and CDR2: SGHRS, YFSETQ. This CDR3 contains 14 residues. The CDR3 protein is CASSPDTVSYEQYF. In DNA form, the CDR3 reads TGCGCCAGCAGCCCTGACACCGTTTCCTACGAGCAGTACTTC.

Only a few counts were recorded for this clonotype. The rearrangement links TRBV21-1 to TRBJ2-1. TRBV21-1 is reported as a pseudogene. The CDR3 is 13 residues long. The CDR3 reads CASSKQDRGRGFF. The DNA of the CDR3 is TGTGCCAGCAGCAAGCAGGATCGGGGAAGAGGGTTCTTC.

This clonotype was seen ten or more times. This sequence joins TRBV20-1 and TRBJ1-2; D ambiguous. V dropped 1 base and J dropped 0 bases, with 9 bases sitting between them. The V gene's germline CDR1 is DFQATT and CDR2 SNEGSKA (reference sequence). This CDR3 is built from 14 residues. This CDR3 is CSARVSATNYGYTF. The CDR3 bases are TGCAGTGCTAGAGTGAGTGCCACTAACTATGGCTACACCTTC.

The chain joins TRBV12-3 or TRBV12-4 to TRBJ2-5, with D unclear. V lost 2 bases, J lost 5 bases, and 21 bases lay in between. This CDR3 spans 17 amino acids. Here the CDR3 DNA reads TGTGCCAGCAGTTTAACCCGAGGATCGGATGTGTTTGAGACCCAGTACTTC. Translation: CASSLTRGSDVFETQYF.

The chain carries TRBV11-1 and TRBJ2-5; TRBD1 aligns across 8 bases. Germline lookup yields CDR1 SGHAT and CDR2 FQDESV (reference sequence). This CDR3 is built from 16 residues. With V trimmed by 5 bases and J by 4 bases, 12 bases remained unmatched. The CDR3 nucleotides are TGTGCCAGCAGCCCTGTAGGACAGGGCCTAAGAGAGACCCAGTACTTC. Protein product: CASSPVGQGLRETQYF.

In its sample, this clonotype was seen a few times. The chain couples TRBV4-1 to TRBJ2-7; D possibly corresponds to TRBD1 (6 bases). With 8 bases removed from V and 0 bases from J, the gap between germline ends came to 20 bases. The CDR3 runs 16 residues. CDR1 is MGHRA, CDR2 YSYEKL, per germline. In DNA form, the CDR3 reads TGCGCCAGCGGCCCGTTTTACAGGGCTAGCTCCTACGAGCAGTACTTC. It specifies CASGPFYRASSYEQYF.

This clonotype was seen more than once but under ten times. The chain uses TRBV21-1 and TRBJ1-4; the table gives TRBD1 as D, unverified against the DNA. TRBV21-1 is a known pseudogene. CDR3 length: 15 residues. The CDR3 reads CASSKRGQINEKLFF. The CDR3 DNA reads TGTGCCAGCAGCAAAAGGGGTCAGATTAATGAAAAACTGTTTTTT.

This clonotype was seen more than once but under ten times. The chain combines TRBV6-1 with TRBJ2-6; D is undetermined. This CDR3 is built from 14 residues. V gave up 5 bases and J gave up 5 bases, with 10 bases separating them. CDR1 and CDR2 (germline): MNHNS, SASEGT. The CDR3 region has the DNA TGTGCCAGCAGTCTCACCGCCTGGGCCAACGTCCTGACTTTC. The encoded protein is CASSLTAWANVLTF.

The genes are TRBV6-5 and TRBJ2-3, with 7 positions matching TRBD1. Germline V lookup: CDR1 MNHEY, CDR2 SVGAGI. Trimming removed 3 bases from V and 3 bases from J; junction bases left unmatched: 3. The CDR3 covers 14 residues. Here the CDR3 reads CASSYDRDTDTQYF. The CDR3 nucleotides read TGTGCCAGCAGTTATGACAGGGATACAGATACGCAGTATTTT.